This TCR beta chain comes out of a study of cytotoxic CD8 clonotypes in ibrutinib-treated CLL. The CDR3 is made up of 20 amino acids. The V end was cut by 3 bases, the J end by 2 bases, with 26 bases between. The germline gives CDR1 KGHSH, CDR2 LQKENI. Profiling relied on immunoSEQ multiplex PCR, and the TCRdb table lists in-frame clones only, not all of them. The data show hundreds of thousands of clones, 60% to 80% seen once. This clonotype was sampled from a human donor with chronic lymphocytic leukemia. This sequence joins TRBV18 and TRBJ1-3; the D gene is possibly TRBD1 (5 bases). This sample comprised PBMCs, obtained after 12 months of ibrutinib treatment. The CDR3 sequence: CASSPTTLRVGLSAGNTIYF. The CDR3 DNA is TGTGCCAGCTCACCTACAACCCTTCGGGTGGGGCTAAGTGCTGGAAACACCATATATTTT.